Below are 24 T cell receptor beta chains sequenced from a single sample in a study of T cells after yellow fever vaccination. TCRdb processed the 5' RACE reads anew with MiXCR; each CDR3 protein has one entry. The sample consists of approximately 550,000 distinct CDR3 sequences, 15% to 20% of them appearing once. The sequencing here drew on PBMCs, taken 15 days after the yellow fever booster vaccination. These receptor sequences come from a man younger than 45 who received the YFV17D yellow fever vaccine.

The chain carries TRBV3-1 and TRBJ2-2, with unresolved D. Trimming pared 1 base from V and 4 bases from J, leaving 7 bases between. Germline V gene lookup returns CDR1 LGHDT and CDR2 YNNKEL (reference sequence). The CDR3 covers 14 residues. DNA for the CDR3: TGTGCCAGCAGCCAAGGTTTCGGCACCGGGGAGCTGTTTTTT. Translating it yields CASSQGFGTGELFF. The full variable domain, completed using reference TRBV3-1 and TRBJ2-2, is DTAVSQTPKYLVTQMGNDKSIKCEQNLGHDTMYWYKQDSKKFLKIMFSYNNKELIINETVPNRFSPKSPDKAHLNLHINSLELGDSAVYFCASSQGFGTGELFFGEGSRLTVL.

The chain uses TRBV29-1 and TRBJ2-1, with 12 bases identical to TRBD2. The ends lost 4 bases at V and 10 bases at J; junction bases unmatched: 5. The CDR3 length is 13 residues. Germline values: CDR1 SQVTM, CDR2 ANQGSEA. The CDR3 reads CSVVGLAGTEQFF. The CDR3 coding sequence is TGCAGCGTTGTAGGACTAGCGGGGACCGAGCAGTTCTTC.

This chain connects TRBV20-1 to TRBJ2-5; 7 positions agree with TRBD2. Losses at the gene ends were 6 bases for V and 2 bases for J; bases not matched to a gene: 9. Germline V gene sequence: CDR1 DFQATT, CDR2 SNEGSKA (reference sequence). This CDR3 contains 14 residues. CDR3 nucleotides: TGCAGTGCGACGCGACCGGGACTACAAGAGACCCAGTACTTC. It codes for CSATRPGLQETQYF.

The genes are TRBV15 and TRBJ2-1; a possible D gene is TRBD2 (7 bases). Germline loops: CDR1 LNHNV, CDR2 YYDKDF (reference sequence). The ends were cut back, 4 bases at V and 3 bases at J, with 13 bases in the middle. This CDR3 has 15 amino acids. DNA of the CDR3: TGTGCCACCAGCAAAAGGGGGACTAACTACAATGAGCAGTTCTTC. Translating it yields CATSKRGTNYNEQFF.

The V call is TRBV7-2, the J call TRBJ2-1, with 10 bases identical to TRBD2. Germline-derived CDR1 and CDR2 are SGHTA and FQGNSA. The CDR3 loop spans 15 amino acids. V trimming: 1 base; J trimming: 15 bases; junction bases outside the gene matches: 12. CDR3 amino acids: CASSLVASGGPWLFF. The DNA of the CDR3 is TGTGCCAGCAGCTTAGTAGCTAGCGGGGGACCCTGGTTGTTCTTC.

A few counts support this clonotype. Compared with germline, one end of the junction differs, possibly owing to a read error. This sequence joins TRBV20-1 and TRBJ2-7; 7 nucleotides agree with TRBD2. In germline, CDR1 is DFQATT, CDR2 SNEGSKA (reference sequence). The CDR3 runs 16 residues. The CDR3 DNA follows: TGCTGTGCTAACGCCGGGGGGAGCGGGTATTTCGACGAGCAGTACTTC. Its protein product is CCANAGGSGYFDEQYF.

This clonotype was seen ten or more times. The chain combines TRBV28 with TRBJ2-7, with TRBD2 matching over 8 bases. Unmatched junction bases numbered 15, after V lost 4 bases and J lost 7 bases. The germline CDR1 and CDR2 sequences are MDHEN and SYDVKM. The CDR3 totals 16 residues. CDR3 sequence: CASSSPQAAGAYEQYF. CDR3 bases: TGTGCCAGCAGTTCCCCCCAGGCAGCGGGAGCTTATGAGCAGTACTTC.

Worth noting for this clonotype: This may arise from a read error, as a much more abundant clone is one base away. The V and J genes are TRBV9 and TRBJ2-5; a weak D match, TRBD2 (5 bases). Trimming left V 4 bases short and J 7 bases short, with 14 bases between. Germline CDR1 SGDLS, CDR2 YYNGEE. This CDR3 comprises 13 residues. The CDR3 here is CASSPGLTGTQYF. CDR3 in DNA: TGTGCCAGCAGCCCTGGACTTACTGGGACCCAGTACTTC.

This clonotype was counted a few times. The rearrangement uses TRBV7-2 and TRBJ2-3, with a tentative D call TRBD2 (6 bases). The CDR3 is 15 residues long. The ends were cut back, 8 bases at V and 2 bases at J, with 17 bases in the middle. Germline V gene sequence: CDR1 SGHTA, CDR2 FQGNSA. CDR3 sequence reads: CASLGLAGNTDTQYF. CDR3 DNA: TGTGCCAGCTTAGGACTCGCGGGAAACACAGATACGCAGTATTTT. Variable domain in full (rest from reference TRBV7-2 and TRBJ2-3): GAGVSQSPSNKVTEKGKDVELRCDPISGHTALYWYRQSLGQGLEFLIYFQGNSAPDKSGLPSDRFSAERTGGSVSTLTIQRTQQEDSAVYLCASLGLAGNTDTQYFGPGTRLTVL.

The chain joins TRBV7-3 to TRBJ2-3, with TRBD2 as a possible D gene (6 bases). The CDR3 is 15 amino acids. Germline lookup yields CDR1 SGHTA and CDR2 FQGTGA. Trimming shortened V by 1 base and J by 8 bases, and 16 bases separated the two germline ends. CDR3 in amino acids: CASSLSGDFRSTQYF. CDR3 coding DNA: TGTGCCAGCAGCTTAAGTGGGGACTTCCGATCTACGCAGTATTTT.

The table lists this clonotype with many counts. The V and J genes are TRBV28 and TRBJ2-7, with 9 bases fitting TRBD1. Germline assignment: CDR1 MDHEN and CDR2 SYDVKM. This CDR3 has 13 residues. The ends lost 6 bases at V and 3 bases at J; junction bases unmatched: 3. The CDR3 is CASSRGQGYEQYF. CDR3 sequence (DNA): TGTGCCAGCAGCCGGGGACAGGGCTACGAGCAGTACTTC. Filled out from reference TRBV28 and TRBJ2-7, the complete variable domain reads DVKVTQSSRYLVKRTGEKVFLECVQDMDHENMFWYRQDPGLGLRLIYFSYDVKMKEKGDIPEGYSVSREKKERFSLILESASTNQTSMYLCASSRGQGYEQYFGPGTRLTVT.

V and J are TRBV20-1 and TRBJ2-3; D is unclear. Trimming took 0 bases from V and 2 from J, leaving 9 bases between them. CDR3 size: 14 residues. From germline, CDR1 is DFQATT and CDR2 SNEGSKA (reference sequence). CDR3 region: CSARDRWPTDTQYF. CDR3 in DNA: TGCAGTGCTAGAGATCGGTGGCCCACAGATACGCAGTATTTT.

The CDR3 region is CASSPPWGTETQYF. CDR3 nucleotides: TGTGCCAGCTCACCTCCCTGGGGTACAGAGACCCAGTACTTC. This chain links TRBV18 with TRBJ2-5, with unresolved D. The CDR3 runs to 14 residues. V lost 3 bases and J lost 4, with 12 bases in between. The germline CDR1 and CDR2 sequences are KGHSH and LQKENI. Together with reference TRBV18 and TRBJ2-5, the CDR3 gives the full variable domain: NAGVMQNPRHLVRRRGQEARLRCSPMKGHSHVYWYRQLPEEGLKFMVYLQKENIIDESGMPKERFSAEFPKEGPSILRIQQVVRGDSAAYFCASSPPWGTETQYFGPGTRLLVL.

This chain uses TRBV20-1 with TRBJ2-1, with TRBD2 matching over 13 bases. CDR3 length equals 16 residues. CDR1 is DFQATT and CDR2 is SNEGSKA in the germline V gene (reference sequence). The junction had 4 bases not matched to a gene; V was cut back by 1 base and J by 4 bases. CDR3 nucleotide sequence: TGCAGTGCTAGAGGGGGACTAGCGGGATATTACAATGAGCAGTTCTTC. Its protein is CSARGGLAGYYNEQFF.

The rearrangement joins TRBV20-1 to TRBJ2-5; TRBD1 is a possible D gene (5 bases). Trimming pared 8 bases from V and 4 bases from J, leaving 17 bases between. CDR1 is DFQATT and CDR2 is SNEGSKA in the germline V gene (reference sequence). This CDR3 comprises 13 residues. CDR3 coding DNA: TGCAGTTCCAAAGGGGATATGCGAGAGACCCAGTACTTC. Translating gives CSSKGDMRETQYF.

The V gene is TRBV12-3 or TRBV12-4, the J gene TRBJ2-5; 8 positions match TRBD1. CDR3 length equals 13 residues. V trimming: 7 bases; J trimming: 5 bases; junction bases outside the gene matches: 6. CDR3 region: CASKDRVAETQYF. The CDR3 DNA sequence: TGTGCCAGCAAGGACAGGGTCGCGGAGACCCAGTACTTC.

This clonotype showed up just a few times. CDR3 bases: TGCAGTGCTAAACGACAGGGCACTGAAGCTTTCTTT. Translation: CSAKRQGTEAFF. This chain links TRBV20-1 with TRBJ1-1, with 7 bases identical to TRBD1. The V segment lost 4 bases and the J segment 4 bases; nucleotides outside the gene matches: 3. The CDR3 length is 12 residues. The germline gives CDR1 DFQATT, CDR2 SNEGSKA (reference sequence).

This clonotype was seen more than once but under ten times. The chain combines TRBV6-5 with TRBJ2-5; 10 nucleotides align to TRBD2. This CDR3 has 16 amino acids. Germline CDR1 is MNHEY and CDR2 is SVGAGI. The trim removed 5 bases at V and 4 bases at J, leaving 10 bases unmatched. The CDR3 nucleotides are TGTGCCAGCAGTAACGTAGCGGGAGGTTCTCCAGAGACCCAGTACTTC. Protein product: CASSNVAGGSPETQYF.

The sample holds a few counts of this clonotype. The chain couples TRBV6-1 to TRBJ2-5; 13 bases agree with TRBD2. This CDR3 contains 19 residues. The junction had 18 bases not matched to a gene; V was cut back by 7 bases and J by 4 bases. The germline V gene has CDR1 MNHNS and CDR2 SASEGT. The CDR3: CASKLRTGLLAGGPETQYF. As DNA, the CDR3 is TGTGCCAGCAAATTGAGGACAGGACTACTAGCGGGAGGGCCAGAGACCCAGTACTTC.

Regarding this clonotype: Mismatch with germline at one junction end may stem from a read error. The rearrangement joins TRBV12-3 or TRBV12-4 to TRBJ2-1, with 7 nucleotides matching TRBD1. The length of the CDR3 is 12 residues. CDR3 DNA: TGTGCCAGCAGTTTAACCGGGACAGAGGAGGTCTTC. Protein: CASSLTGTEEVF.

J is TRBJ2-7 and V is TRBV7-2, with D hard to call. From germline, CDR1 is SGHTA and CDR2 FQGNSA. The CDR3 loop spans 14 amino acids. The V gene lost 5 bases and the J gene lost 0 bases, with 11 bases spanning the gap. CDR3 sequence: CASSEVGNSYEQYF. Here the CDR3 DNA reads TGTGCCAGCAGCGAAGTCGGTAACTCCTACGAGCAGTACTTC.

The rearrangement uses TRBV7-8 and TRBJ1-4, with 9 bases aligning to TRBD1. The V gene's germline CDR1 is SGHVS and CDR2 FQNEAQ. Trimming at V came to 5 bases and at J to 4 bases, leaving 8 bases not matched to a gene. This CDR3 region has 16 residues. CDR3: CASSSLTGGFNEKLFF. The CDR3 nucleotides read TGTGCCAGCAGCAGTCTAACAGGGGGCTTTAATGAAAAACTGTTTTTT. The variable domain in full, completed from reference TRBV7-8 and TRBJ1-4, reads GAGVSQSPRYKVAKRGQDVALRCDPISGHVSLFWYQQALGQGPEFLTYFQNEAQLDKSGLPSDRFFAERPEGSVSTLKIQRTQQEDSAVYLCASSSLTGGFNEKLFFGSGTQLSVL.

This clonotype was counted a few times. The chain recombines TRBV5-1 with TRBJ2-2, with D perhaps TRBD1 or TRBD2 (5 bases each). This CDR3 comprises 16 residues. With 4 bases removed from V and 6 bases from J, the gap between germline ends came to 19 bases. Germline CDR1 and CDR2: SGHRS and YFSETQ. The CDR3 sequence: CASSPGTDHVAGELFF. DNA for the CDR3: TGCGCCAGCAGCCCTGGGACGGATCATGTCGCCGGGGAGCTGTTTTTT.

The rearrangement uses TRBV5-1 and TRBJ2-4; 11 bases line up with TRBD1. This CDR3 is 13 amino acids long. Trimming removed 7 bases from V and 7 bases from J; junction bases left unmatched: 4. Germline V gives CDR1 SGHRS, CDR2 YFSETQ. The CDR3 region has the DNA TGCGCCAGCGCCGGGACAGGGGGGAACATTCAGTACTTC. Residues: CASAGTGGNIQYF.